The T cell receptor (beta chain) under discussion was sequenced for a study of T cells in localized non-small cell lung cancer. Profiling relied on immunoSEQ multiplex PCR, and the TCRdb table lists in-frame clones only, not all of them. The repertoire has over 25,000 clones, roughly 77% of them found once; the top ten carry about 16%. V was shortened by 4 bases and J by 5 bases, with 12 bases between the two germline ends. Per the germline V gene, CDR1 is SGHTA and CDR2 is FQGNSA. This CDR3 is built from 14 residues. Specimen: peripheral blood, collected before any cancer treatment. The chain recombines TRBV7-2 with TRBJ2-1; D not resolved. This receptor was identified in a male donor at least 60 years old with stage III squamous cell lung carcinoma. The CDR3 DNA is TGTGCCAGCAGCTGGCAGAACCCAGACAATGAGCAGTTCTTC. Translation gives CASSWQNPDNEQFF.